Described below is a single TCR beta chain sequence and its context. The antigen is unknown. TCRdb's copy holds only in-frame clones and misses some; the assay was immunoSEQ multiplex PCR. The sample lists roughly 13,000 clones, about 92% occurring once. The sample belongs to a study of STAT3 mutations in large granular lymphocyte leukemia. General study findings and limits: At least one immunodominant TCR beta clonotype appeared in every T-cell large granular lymphocyte leukemia patient. TCR clonotype switching after therapy occurred in about 35% of the 18 patients.

The TCR originated in a man aged 40-49 years with T-cell large granular lymphocyte leukemia. Some clones in this sample may be carry-over from other donors' samples. The specimen was peripheral blood mononuclear cells.

Here the CDR3 reads CASSLNHGSYYGYTF. The CDR3 DNA sequence: TGTGCCAGCAGCTTAAATCATGGCAGCTACTATGGCTACACCTTC. The V call is TRBV7-8, the J call TRBJ1-2; no clear D. The CDR3 consists of 15 residues. Trimming cost V 2 bases and J 3 bases, with 13 bases left between them. Germline CDR1 is SGHVS and CDR2 is FQNEAQ.